The clone carrying this T cell receptor beta chain was picked up many times. TCRdb recomputed calls from the RACE reads with MiXCR, one row per CDR3 protein. The sample includes 84,000 or so distinct CDR3 sequences, roughly a tenth of them seen just once. This entry comes from a study of human T cells and chemical hapten exposure. At the level of the study: Across the whole study, which lasted roughly 24 weeks, patients were given diphenylcyclopropenone on the scalp once a week.

Time point noted: patch test 1, 2 weeks after DPC sensitization. Treatment of the sample: therapeutic diphenylcyclopropenone sensitization with weekly scalp DPC. CDR3 length: 15 amino acids. The germline V gene encodes CDR1 DFQATT and CDR2 SNEGSKA (reference sequence). The V gene lost 3 bases and the J gene lost 0 bases, with 14 bases spanning the gap. The chain links TRBV20-1 to TRBJ1-1; a weak D match, TRBD1 (6 bases). The source material was whole blood, sampled in connection with sensitization to the hapten diphenylcyclopropenone (DPC). The clonotype was recovered from a man in his forties with alopecia areata. Some clones in this sample may be carry-over from other donors' samples. The CDR3 DNA is TGCAGTGCTAGTCAGGGGTCGTCGATGAACACTGAAGCTTTCTTT. Its protein product is CSASQGSSMNTEAFF.